The 10 T cell receptor beta chains below all came from one sample that was sequenced in a study of shared clonotypes between healthy human individuals. Using immunoSEQ multiplex PCR, the repertoire was profiled, and TCRdb retains in-frame clones only, with some absent. The table lists a few million clones, 90% to 95% of them singletons. Sequenced material: naive CD4+ T cells from PBMCs. Subset defined: CD45RA+ positively selected. Source of these receptors: a man aged 18 to 29 in good health. Some clones in this sample may be carry-over from other donors' samples.

This chain uses TRBV5-1 with TRBJ1-4, with D unresolved. This CDR3 is 16 amino acids long. CDR1 and CDR2 from the germline V gene are SGHRS and YFSETQ. The V gene lost 1 base and the J gene lost 8 bases, with 18 bases spanning the gap. CDR3 protein: CASSLSSRDPPEKLFF. The CDR3 coding sequence is TGCGCCAGCAGCTTGTCGAGCCGGGATCCGCCGGAAAAACTGTTTTTT.

The J gene is TRBJ1-2, the V gene TRBV5-4, with no clear D. The CDR3 length is 14 residues. V dropped 1 base and J dropped 1 base, with 8 bases sitting between them. The germline V gene has CDR1 SGHNT and CDR2 YYREEE (reference sequence). The CDR3 sequence: CASSLREVNYGYTF. The CDR3 nucleotides are TGTGCCAGCAGCTTGAGAGAGGTTAACTATGGCTACACCTTC.

The rearrangement links TRBV18 to TRBJ2-3; D unclear. The CDR3 is 17 amino acids. V lost 3 bases to trimming and J lost 2 bases, with 18 bases between them. Looked up from germline, CDR1 is KGHSH and CDR2 is LQKENI. The CDR3 region is CASSPVGQERSTDTQYF. The CDR3 DNA reads as TGTGCCAGCTCACCGGTCGGGCAGGAGCGATCCACAGATACGCAGTATTTT.

This chain links TRBV10-3 with TRBJ1-4; a possible D gene is TRBD1 (6 bases). This CDR3 has 14 amino acids. The V end lost 3 bases, the J end lost 8 bases, and 13 bases lay between the germline ends. Germline assignment: CDR1 ENHRY and CDR2 SYGVKD. The DNA for the CDR3 is TGTGCCATCAGTGAAGAGGGGGGCCGGGAAAAACTGTTTTTT. This gives the protein CAISEEGGREKLFF.

This clone has just a few counts. The genes are TRBV19 and TRBJ1-5; D call uncertain. Trimming left V 7 bases short and J 2 bases short, with 6 bases between. The CDR3 totals 12 residues. Germline-derived CDR1 and CDR2 are LNHDA and SQIVND (reference sequence). This CDR3 reads CASMLGNQPQHF. CDR3 nucleotide sequence: TGTGCCAGTATGCTCGGCAATCAGCCCCAGCATTTT.

The V gene is TRBV28, the J gene TRBJ1-3; TRBD1 is a possible D gene (5 bases). The CDR3 loop spans 13 amino acids. V lost 6 bases and J 3 bases, leaving 9 bases between the germline ends. Per germline, CDR1 MDHEN and CDR2 SYDVKM. This CDR3 reads CASSRDLGNTIYF. CDR3 bases: TGTGCCAGCAGCAGGGACCTTGGAAACACCATATATTTT. Drawing the rest from reference TRBV28 and TRBJ1-3, the complete variable domain is DVKVTQSSRYLVKRTGEKVFLECVQDMDHENMFWYRQDPGLGLRLIYFSYDVKMKEKGDIPEGYSVSREKKERFSLILESASTNQTSMYLCASSRDLGNTIYFGEGSWLTVV.

Remarks on this clone: This CDR3 is also generated by other DNA sequences in the sample. The J gene is TRBJ2-1, the V gene TRBV7-3; D might be TRBD2 (5 bases). The CDR3 consists of 13 residues. V dropped 5 bases and J dropped 8 bases, with 13 bases sitting between them. CDR1 is SGHTA and CDR2 is FQGTGA in the germline V gene. The CDR3, as DNA: TGTGCCAGCAGCCTTACCCGGGGTGATGAGCAGTTCTTC. Its protein is CASSLTRGDEQFF.

The chain has TRBV4-1 and TRBJ2-3; the match to TRBD1 covers 10 bases. CDR3 length equals 19 residues. V shed 4 bases and J 0 bases; nucleotides not matched to a gene: 13. The germline V gene has CDR1 MGHRA and CDR2 YSYEKL. The CDR3 coding sequence is TGCGCCAGCAGCCGGAAGGACAGGGGGAGTTACCCTAGCACAGATACGCAGTATTTT. Translation gives CASSRKDRGSYPSTDTQYF.

The chain combines TRBV9 with TRBJ2-3, with 13 bases lining up with TRBD2. The CDR3 totals 17 residues. J gave up 1 base and V 4 bases, and 6 bases lay outside the gene matches. Germline V CDR1 and CDR2: SGDLS, YYNGEE. The CDR3 DNA reads as TGTGCCAGCAGCACTCGGACTAGCGGGGGACGCACAGATACGCAGTATTTT. Protein sequence: CASSTRTSGGRTDTQYF.

On this clone: Other DNA variants within this sample encode the same CDR3. V is TRBV5-1 and J is TRBJ2-7; 15 nucleotides match TRBD2. V lost 0 bases, J lost 3 bases, and 1 base stayed unmatched. Germline values: CDR1 SGHRS, CDR2 YFSETQ. The CDR3 spans 16 residues. CDR3 protein: CASSLAGLAGGYEQYF. As DNA, the CDR3 is TGCGCCAGCAGCTTGGCGGGACTAGCGGGGGGCTACGAGCAGTACTTC.